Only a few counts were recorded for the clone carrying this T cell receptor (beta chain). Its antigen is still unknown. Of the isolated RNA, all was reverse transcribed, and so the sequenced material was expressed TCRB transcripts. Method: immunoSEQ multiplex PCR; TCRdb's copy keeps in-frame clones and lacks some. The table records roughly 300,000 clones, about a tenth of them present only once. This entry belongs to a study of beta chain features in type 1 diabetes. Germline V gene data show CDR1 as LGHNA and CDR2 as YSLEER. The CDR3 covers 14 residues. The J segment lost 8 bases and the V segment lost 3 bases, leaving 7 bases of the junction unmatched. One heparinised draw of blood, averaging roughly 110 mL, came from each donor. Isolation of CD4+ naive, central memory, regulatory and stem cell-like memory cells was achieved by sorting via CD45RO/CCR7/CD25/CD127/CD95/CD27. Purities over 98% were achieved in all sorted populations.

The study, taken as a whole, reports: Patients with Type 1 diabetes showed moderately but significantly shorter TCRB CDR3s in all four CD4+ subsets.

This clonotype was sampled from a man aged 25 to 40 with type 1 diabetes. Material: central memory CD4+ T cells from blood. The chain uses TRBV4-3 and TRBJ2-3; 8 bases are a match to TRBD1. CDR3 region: CASSQPGGSGTQYF. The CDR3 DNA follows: TGCGCCAGCAGCCAGCCAGGGGGCTCTGGTACGCAGTATTTT.